Listed below are T cell receptor beta chains from one sample, sequenced in a study of identical twins. TCRdb reprocessed the 5' RACE reads with MiXCR, giving one entry per CDR3 protein. The top ten hold roughly 15% of the sample, which has 200,000 to 250,000 distinct CDR3 sequences, 6.5% seen once. Another study also made use of these data, one on T cells expressing NK-cell markers.

Sequencing was done on a sample of CD8+ T cells sorted from blood. These receptors all come from a woman aged 18-29 years in good health. CDR3s include the opening cysteine and the closing phenylalanine or tryptophan. A D gene is named only where the DNA matches it firmly. Expanded clones get a size class; other rows say once, few or many, or leave the size out.

j_call: TRBJ2-2
clone_size: .
v_call: TRBV30
d_call: .
cdr3_nt: TGTGCCTGGACCGACAACAGGGACACCGGGGAGCTGTTTTTT
cdr3_aa: CAWTDNRDTGELFF

j_call: TRBJ2-7
clone_size: few
v_call: TRBV4-3
d_call: .
cdr3_nt: TGCGCCAGCAGCCAGAGGGACGGCCCCTACGAGCAGTACTTC
cdr3_aa: CASSQRDGPYEQYF

j_call: TRBJ2-7
clone_size: many
v_call: TRBV7-9
d_call: TRBD1
cdr3_nt: TGTGCCAGCAGCTTAGGTGGGACAGGGTCCTACGAGCAGTACTTC
cdr3_aa: CASSLGGTGSYEQYF

j_call: TRBJ2-1
clone_size: many
v_call: TRBV18
d_call: TRBD2
cdr3_nt: TGTGCCAGCTCACCGGGACTAGCGGGAGCTTACAATGAGCAGTTCTTC
cdr3_aa: CASSPGLAGAYNEQFF

j_call: TRBJ2-2
clone_size: few
v_call: TRBV15
d_call: .
cdr3_nt: TGTGCCACCAGCAGAGATCGAGGTTCCGGGGAGCTGTTTTTT
cdr3_aa: CATSRDRGSGELFF

j_call: TRBJ2-7
clone_size: many
v_call: TRBV24-1
d_call: TRBD2
cdr3_nt: TGTGCCACCAGTGATTTGCAGCTCGTGAGGCGGGAGGAGATCGAGCAGTACTTC
cdr3_aa: CATSDLQLVRREEIEQYF

j_call: TRBJ2-5
clone_size: .
v_call: TRBV19
d_call: TRBD2
cdr3_nt: TGTGCCAGTACTCTCACTAGCGGGAGTGTGGAGACCCAGTACTTC
cdr3_aa: CASTLTSGSVETQYF

j_call: TRBJ1-1
clone_size: few
v_call: TRBV7-8
d_call: .
cdr3_nt: TGTGCCAGCAGCTCCGCCGTTCAAGAGGGGGGCACTGAAGCTTTCTTT
cdr3_aa: CASSSAVQEGGTEAFF

j_call: TRBJ1-6
clone_size: .
v_call: TRBV21-1
d_call: .
cdr3_nt: TGTGCCAGCGTGACGGCGCCGAGCTCCTATAATTCACCCCTCCACTTT
cdr3_aa: CASVTAPSSYNSPLHF

j_call: TRBJ1-1
clone_size: .
v_call: TRBV5-1
d_call: .
cdr3_nt: TGCGCCAGCAGCCCAGCAGGGGCTGAAGCTTTCTTT
cdr3_aa: CASSPAGAEAFF

j_call: TRBJ2-7
clone_size: few
v_call: TRBV6-1
d_call: .
cdr3_nt: TGTGCCAGCAGCTCCCTCGGGATCTCTTCCTACGAGCAGTACTTC
cdr3_aa: CASSSLGISSYEQYF

j_call: TRBJ2-7
clone_size: .
v_call: TRBV5-5
d_call: .
cdr3_nt: TGTGCCAGCAACCCTGAGGCCCCTCCCGGGGAGCAGTACTTC
cdr3_aa: CASNPEAPPGEQYF

j_call: TRBJ2-1
clone_size: many
v_call: TRBV12-3/TRBV12-4
d_call: .
cdr3_nt: TGTGCCAGCAGTTTAATGGGCCCCTACAATGAGCAGTTCTTC
cdr3_aa: CASSLMGPYNEQFF

j_call: TRBJ2-6
clone_size: .
v_call: TRBV2
d_call: .
cdr3_nt: TGTGCCAGCAGTGATCTACAGGATACCTCTGGGGCCAACGTCCTGACTTTC
cdr3_aa: CASSDLQDTSGANVLTF

j_call: TRBJ2-3
clone_size: many
v_call: TRBV7-2
d_call: .
cdr3_nt: TGTGCCAGCAGCTTAGGCCGAAGTACAGATACGCAGTATTTT
cdr3_aa: CASSLGRSTDTQYF

j_call: TRBJ2-7
clone_size: few
v_call: TRBV27
d_call: .
cdr3_nt: TGTGCCAGCATTAAGGGGGGACACGGCCCGGAGAGATACGAGCAGTACTTC
cdr3_aa: CASIKGGHGPERYEQYF

j_call: TRBJ2-1
clone_size: .
v_call: TRBV24-1
d_call: .
cdr3_nt: TGTGCCACCAGTGGGGCCAACAATGAGCAGTTCTTC
cdr3_aa: CATSGANNEQFF

j_call: TRBJ2-7
clone_size: few
v_call: TRBV20-1
d_call: .
cdr3_nt: TGCAGTGCTAGAGTGCTCGGTACCGGGACCGAGCAGTACTTC
cdr3_aa: CSARVLGTGTEQYF

j_call: TRBJ2-1
clone_size: .
v_call: TRBV9
d_call: TRBD2
cdr3_nt: TGTGCCAGCAGCGTAGGGACTAGCGGGTTTTACAATGAGCAGTTCTTC
cdr3_aa: CASSVGTSGFYNEQFF

j_call: TRBJ2-5
clone_size: .
v_call: TRBV3-1
d_call: TRBD1
cdr3_nt: TGTGCCAGCAGCCAAGTAGGACAGGGGCAAGAGACCCAGTACTTC
cdr3_aa: CASSQVGQGQETQYF

j_call: TRBJ1-4
clone_size: .
v_call: TRBV7-8
d_call: .
cdr3_nt: TGTGCCAGCAGCTTAAATAGATACGAAAAACTGTTTTTT
cdr3_aa: CASSLNRYEKLFF

j_call: TRBJ2-7
clone_size: many
v_call: TRBV6-2/TRBV6-3
d_call: .
cdr3_nt: TGTGCCAGCAGTTACGGGGGACGGTCCTACGAGCAGTACTTC
cdr3_aa: CASSYGGRSYEQYF

j_call: TRBJ1-1
clone_size: many
v_call: TRBV7-2
d_call: .
cdr3_nt: TGTGCCAGCAGCTTTTCCAGGGCCACTGAAGCTTTCTTT
cdr3_aa: CASSFSRATEAFF

j_call: TRBJ1-5
clone_size: many
v_call: TRBV12-3/TRBV12-4
d_call: .
cdr3_nt: TGTGCCAGCAGACTCGGGGACAAGCCCCAGCATTTT
cdr3_aa: CASRLGDKPQHF

j_call: TRBJ2-5
clone_size: .
v_call: TRBV7-9
d_call: .
cdr3_nt: TGTGCCAGCAGCTCAAAAACGAGAATGTTAGACCAGTACTTC
cdr3_aa: CASSSKTRMLDQYF

j_call: TRBJ2-3
clone_size: few
v_call: TRBV10-3
d_call: TRBD2
cdr3_nt: TGTGTTGATACCAGCAGTGATGGGGGCGGGGGGGCAGATACGCAGTATTTT
cdr3_aa: CVDTSSDGGGGADTQYF

j_call: TRBJ1-1
clone_size: few
v_call: TRBV6-5
d_call: TRBD1
cdr3_nt: TGTGCCAGCAGTTACGACACCCAGGGGGCTGAAGCTTTCTTT
cdr3_aa: CASSYDTQGAEAFF

j_call: TRBJ2-3
clone_size: few
v_call: TRBV24-1
d_call: .
cdr3_nt: TGTGCCACCTCCCAGGGCCCCTGGGCAGATACGCAGTATTTT
cdr3_aa: CATSQGPWADTQYF

j_call: TRBJ2-7
clone_size: few
v_call: TRBV7-6
d_call: .
cdr3_nt: TGTGCCAGCACTAGGGGGGATTCCTACGAGCAGTACTTC
cdr3_aa: CASTRGDSYEQYF

j_call: TRBJ2-7
clone_size: .
v_call: TRBV7-6
d_call: TRBD2
cdr3_nt: TGTGCCAGCAGCTCTACCCCCGTCGGACTAGCGGATCACCTTCGGTACGAGCAGTACTTC
cdr3_aa: CASSSTPVGLADHLRYEQYF

j_call: TRBJ2-1
clone_size: many
v_call: TRBV20-1
d_call: .
cdr3_nt: TGCAGTGCTAGAAGGAGGCAGGGTGACAATGAGCAGTTCTTC
cdr3_aa: CSARRRQGDNEQFF

j_call: TRBJ2-1
clone_size: many
v_call: TRBV7-9
d_call: .
cdr3_nt: TGTGCCAGCAGGACTGAAGGGACCCACAATGAGCAGTTCTTC
cdr3_aa: CASRTEGTHNEQFF

j_call: TRBJ2-3
clone_size: .
v_call: TRBV7-6
d_call: TRBD2
cdr3_nt: TGTGCCAGCAGCTTAGAGGAGCGGGAGGGAAATAGGAATACGCAGTATTTT
cdr3_aa: CASSLEEREGNRNTQYF

j_call: TRBJ2-1
clone_size: few
v_call: TRBV18
d_call: TRBD2
cdr3_nt: TGTGCCAGCTCGCAGGAAATGGGACTAGAGAGCGAGCAGTTCTTC
cdr3_aa: CASSQEMGLESEQFF

j_call: TRBJ2-1
clone_size: few
v_call: TRBV3-1
d_call: .
cdr3_nt: TGTGCCAGCAGCCTGGGACCAATACTATACAATGAGCAGTTCTTC
cdr3_aa: CASSLGPILYNEQFF

j_call: TRBJ2-6
clone_size: few
v_call: TRBV5-1
d_call: .
cdr3_nt: TGCGCCAGCAGCTTGTTCGGGGAGACCTCTGGGGCCAACGTCCTGACTTTC
cdr3_aa: CASSLFGETSGANVLTF

j_call: TRBJ2-1
clone_size: many
v_call: TRBV5-5
d_call: TRBD1
cdr3_nt: TGTGCCAGCAGGGCGTACGTCCGACAGGGGGAAAGTGAGCAGTTCTTC
cdr3_aa: CASRAYVRQGESEQFF

j_call: TRBJ2-2
clone_size: few
v_call: TRBV6-1
d_call: .
cdr3_nt: TGTGCCAGCAGCCCTGGCCCTGTTATTAACACCGGGGAGCTGTTTTTT
cdr3_aa: CASSPGPVINTGELFF

j_call: TRBJ2-7
clone_size: few
v_call: TRBV6-5
d_call: TRBD2
cdr3_nt: TGTGCCAGCAGTTACTCTTCGGGGGAGGGCCTTTACGAGCAGTACTTC
cdr3_aa: CASSYSSGEGLYEQYF

j_call: TRBJ2-7
clone_size: few
v_call: TRBV29-1
d_call: .
cdr3_nt: TGCAGCGTTGGTTCGGACAACTCCTACGAGCAGTACTTC
cdr3_aa: CSVGSDNSYEQYF

j_call: TRBJ1-5
clone_size: .
v_call: TRBV5-3
d_call: .
cdr3_nt: TGTGCCAGTTCGGTCCGGCCCCAGCATTTT
cdr3_aa: CASSVRPQHF

j_call: TRBJ1-1
clone_size: .
v_call: TRBV7-9
d_call: .
cdr3_nt: TGTGCCAGCAGCCCCGGGGGCGCGGGCGCTGAAGCTTTCTTT
cdr3_aa: CASSPGGAGAEAFF

j_call: TRBJ2-1
clone_size: many
v_call: TRBV12-3/TRBV12-4
d_call: TRBD2
cdr3_nt: TGTGCCAGCAGTCTGCTATTAGCGGGAGGAACCTCGAATGAGCAGTTCTTC
cdr3_aa: CASSLLLAGGTSNEQFF

j_call: TRBJ2-3
clone_size: many
v_call: TRBV11-2
d_call: .
cdr3_nt: TGTGCCAGCAGCTTCGGGCCGAGCACAGATACGCAGTATTTT
cdr3_aa: CASSFGPSTDTQYF

j_call: TRBJ1-1
clone_size: .
v_call: TRBV4-3
d_call: .
cdr3_nt: TGCGCCAGCAGCCAAGTCCCCACCCGGGGAGAAGCTTTCTTT
cdr3_aa: CASSQVPTRGEAFF

j_call: TRBJ1-4
clone_size: many
v_call: TRBV4-3
d_call: TRBD1
cdr3_nt: TGCGCCAGCAGCCAAGTCGAGACAGGGAGGGAAAAACTGTTTTTT
cdr3_aa: CASSQVETGREKLFF

j_call: TRBJ2-7
clone_size: .
v_call: TRBV6-2/TRBV6-3
d_call: .
cdr3_nt: TGTGCCAGCACCCAGGACGGTCAGACCTACGAGCAGTACTTC
cdr3_aa: CASTQDGQTYEQYF